This paragraph reports one T cell receptor beta chain. Its antigen remains unknown. This sample is part of a study of T-cell reconstitution after alpha-beta-depleted transplantation in children. The V gene's germline CDR1 is LGHNA and CDR2 YNFKEQ. V was trimmed by 4 bases and J by 4 bases, leaving 28 bases between them. The CDR3 loop spans 19 amino acids. Unique molecular identifiers were incorporated during preparation of the TCRbeta library. A single record per CDR3 protein comes from TCRdb applying MiXCR to the PCR reads. The data contain 800,000 to 1,000,000 distinct CDR3 sequences, about 30% of them singletons. Overall study results and limits: T-cell numbers and diversity one year post-transplant derived largely from freshly generated T cells. Roughly two months post-transplant, alpha-beta T cells reportedly originated from several hundred graft clones that had expanded. Day-60 TCRbeta diversity that was high in some patients was derived from surviving recipient T cells and thymic progenitors.

The sequence derives from a boy in the first two years of life who had a stem cell transplant for SCID, so the T cells may come from the graft donor. This sample comprised PBMCs, mostly from graft donor cells, obtained 360 days after TCRalphabeta/CD19-depleted stem cell transplant. This chain uses TRBV4-2 with TRBJ1-2; possible D gene TRBD1, 5 bases. The CDR3 coding sequence is TGTGCCAGCAGCCCCCTTCTGGGGCGCGGGGGAAGAATAAGCTATGGCTACACCTTC. This encodes CASSPLLGRGGRISYGYTF.